The clone carrying this TCR beta chain was seen only a few times. There are 15 residues in the CDR3. Deletions cut 6 bases from V and 2 bases from J, with 15 bases between. Germline-derived CDR1 and CDR2 are SGHTA and FQGNSA. TCRdb passed the RT-PCR reads through MiXCR, listing each CDR3 protein once. The table has about 680,000 distinct CDR3 sequences, 14% seen once. This chain uses TRBV7-2 with TRBJ2-3, with D perhaps TRBD1 (6 bases). The specimen sequenced was memory CD4+ T cells from blood. The origin of this receptor is a female donor in good health, serving as a healthy control. The CDR3 spells CASRLQGRLTDTQYF. The CDR3 DNA is TGTGCCAGCAGGTTACAGGGCCGTCTCACAGATACGCAGTATTTT.